The subject of this entry is one TCR beta chain. Its target is unknown. This sample stems from a study of cytomegalovirus exposure and HLA in healthy donors. In the PCR, 60 Vbeta and 13 Jbeta primers were used. Repertoires were generated with immunoSEQ multiplex PCR, while TCRdb's copy carries only in-frame clones and drops some. The sample lists 95,000 to 110,000 clones, roughly 80% seen once, with about 2.2% in the top ten. Study outcomes and limitations: Later findings reportedly placed an Asian-associated ancestry cluster below the roughly 660-donor mean for N-insertions. Looking again later, the authors saw that most CMV-associated TCR beta chains seemed HLA-restricted. A highly shared variant cluster was judged a likely technical artifact. Most of the TCR beta V segments (in an earlier analysis) were productive either about 87% or about 30% of the time.

The origin of this receptor is a man aged 25-45 years in good health and CMV-seronegative. Sequenced input: PBMCs.

In nucleotides, the CDR3 is TGTGCCAGCAGTGACCCCAGAGGGACTAACTATGGCTACACCTTC. This sequence encodes CASSDPRGTNYGYTF. V usage is TRBV6-1 and J usage is TRBJ1-2; no reliable D call. CDR3 length equals 15 residues. Trimming shortened V by 3 bases and J by 0 bases, and 11 bases separated the two germline ends. Germline assignment: CDR1 MNHNS and CDR2 SASEGT.